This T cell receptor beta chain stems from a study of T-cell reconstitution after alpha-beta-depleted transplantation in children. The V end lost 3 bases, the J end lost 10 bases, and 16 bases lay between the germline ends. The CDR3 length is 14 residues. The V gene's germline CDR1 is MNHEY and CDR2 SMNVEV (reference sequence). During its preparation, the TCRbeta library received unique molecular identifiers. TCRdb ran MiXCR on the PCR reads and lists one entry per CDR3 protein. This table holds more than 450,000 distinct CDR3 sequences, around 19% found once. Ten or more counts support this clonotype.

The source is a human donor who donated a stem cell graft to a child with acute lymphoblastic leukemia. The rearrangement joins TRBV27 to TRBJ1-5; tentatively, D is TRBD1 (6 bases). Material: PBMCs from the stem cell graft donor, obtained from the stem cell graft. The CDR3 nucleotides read TGTGCCAGCAGTTTGGGGGGCTCTCGGGGTCCCCAGCATTTT. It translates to CASSLGGSRGPQHF.